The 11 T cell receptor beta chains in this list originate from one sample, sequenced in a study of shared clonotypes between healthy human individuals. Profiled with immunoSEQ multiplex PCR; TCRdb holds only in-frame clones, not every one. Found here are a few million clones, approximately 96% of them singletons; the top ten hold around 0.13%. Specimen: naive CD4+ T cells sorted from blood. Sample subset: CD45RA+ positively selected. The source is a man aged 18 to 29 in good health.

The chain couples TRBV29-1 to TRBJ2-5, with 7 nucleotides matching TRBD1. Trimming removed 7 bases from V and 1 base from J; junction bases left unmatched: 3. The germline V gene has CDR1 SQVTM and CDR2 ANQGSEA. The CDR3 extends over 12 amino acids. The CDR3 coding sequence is TGCAGCGGCAGGGGGATCCAAGAGACCCAGTACTTC. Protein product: CSGRGIQETQYF. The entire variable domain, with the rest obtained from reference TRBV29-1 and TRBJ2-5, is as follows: SAVISQKPSRDICQRGTSLTIQCQVDSQVTMMFWYRQQPGQSLTLIATANQGSEATYESGFVIDKFPISRPNLTFSTLTVSNMSPEDSSIYLCSGRGIQETQYFGPGTRLLVL.

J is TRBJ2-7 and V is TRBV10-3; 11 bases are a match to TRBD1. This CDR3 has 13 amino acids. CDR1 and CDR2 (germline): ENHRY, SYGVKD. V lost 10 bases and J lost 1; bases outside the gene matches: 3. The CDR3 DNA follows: TGTGCCAGTGGGACAGGGGGGTCCTACGAGCAGTACTTC. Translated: CASGTGGSYEQYF.

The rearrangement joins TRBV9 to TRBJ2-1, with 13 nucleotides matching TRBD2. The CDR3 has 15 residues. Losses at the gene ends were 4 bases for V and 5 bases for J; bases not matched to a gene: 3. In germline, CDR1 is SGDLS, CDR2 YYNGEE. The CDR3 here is CASSLGTSGNNEQFF. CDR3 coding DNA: TGTGCCAGCAGCCTCGGGACTAGCGGGAACAATGAGCAGTTCTTC. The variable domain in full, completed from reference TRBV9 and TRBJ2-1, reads DSGVTQTPKHLITATGQRVTLRCSPRSGDLSVYWYQQSLDQGLQFLIQYYNGEERAKGNILERFSAQQFPDLHSELNLSSLELGDSALYFCASSLGTSGNNEQFFGPGTRLTVL.

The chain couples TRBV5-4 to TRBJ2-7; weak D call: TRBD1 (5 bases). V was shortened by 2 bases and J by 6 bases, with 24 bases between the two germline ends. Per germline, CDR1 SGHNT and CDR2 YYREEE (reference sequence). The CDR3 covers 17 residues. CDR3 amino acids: CASSFPVPGQGYGEQYF. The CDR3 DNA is TGTGCCAGCAGCTTCCCTGTGCCCGGGCAGGGTTATGGCGAGCAGTACTTC.

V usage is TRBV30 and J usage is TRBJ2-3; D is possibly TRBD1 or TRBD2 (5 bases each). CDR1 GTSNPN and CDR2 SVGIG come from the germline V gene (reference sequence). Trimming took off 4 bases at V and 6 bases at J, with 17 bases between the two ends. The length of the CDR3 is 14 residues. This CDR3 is CAWTLWGSGDTQYF. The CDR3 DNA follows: TGTGCCTGGACCCTATGGGGGAGTGGGGATACGCAGTATTTT.

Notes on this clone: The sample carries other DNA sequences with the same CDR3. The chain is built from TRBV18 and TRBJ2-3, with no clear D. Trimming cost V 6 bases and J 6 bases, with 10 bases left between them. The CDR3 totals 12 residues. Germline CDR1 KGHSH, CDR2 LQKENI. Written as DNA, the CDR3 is TGTGCCAGCTCCCGTAGTGGGGATACGCAGTATTTT. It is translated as CASSRSGDTQYF.

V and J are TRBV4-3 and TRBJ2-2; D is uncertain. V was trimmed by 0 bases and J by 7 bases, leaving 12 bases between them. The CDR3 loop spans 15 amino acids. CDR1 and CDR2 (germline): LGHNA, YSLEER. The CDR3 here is CASSQDPSASGELFF. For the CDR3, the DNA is TGCGCCAGCAGCCAAGATCCCAGCGCCAGCGGGGAGCTGTTTTTT.

In DNA form, the CDR3 reads TGTGCCAGCAGTGGAGGGGGCTCCTATGGCTACACCTTC. Encoded protein: CASSGGGSYGYTF. The J gene is TRBJ1-2, the V gene TRBV27; 7 nucleotides agree with TRBD1. V was pared by 5 bases and J by 4 bases, with 4 bases of the junction left unmatched. Germline V gene data show CDR1 as MNHEY and CDR2 as SMNVEV (reference sequence). The CDR3 contains 13 residues.

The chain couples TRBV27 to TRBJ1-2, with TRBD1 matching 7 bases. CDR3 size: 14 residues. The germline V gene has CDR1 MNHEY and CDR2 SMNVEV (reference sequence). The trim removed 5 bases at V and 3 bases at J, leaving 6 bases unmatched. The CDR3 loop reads CASSREGGDYGYTF. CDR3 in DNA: TGTGCCAGCAGTAGGGAAGGGGGCGACTATGGCTACACCTTC.

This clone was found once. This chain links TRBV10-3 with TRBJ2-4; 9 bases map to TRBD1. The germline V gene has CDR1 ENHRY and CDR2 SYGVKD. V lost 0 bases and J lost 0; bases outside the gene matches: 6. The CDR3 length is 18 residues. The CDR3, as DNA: TGTGCCATCAGTGAGTCTATTGAGGGACAGGGAGCCAAAAACATTCAGTACTTC. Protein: CAISESIEGQGAKNIQYF.

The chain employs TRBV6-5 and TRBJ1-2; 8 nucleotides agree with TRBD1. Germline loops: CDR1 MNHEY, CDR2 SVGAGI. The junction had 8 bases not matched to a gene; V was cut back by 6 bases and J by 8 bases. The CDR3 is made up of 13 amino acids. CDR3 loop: CASRGQGRDGYTF. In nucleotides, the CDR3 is TGTGCCAGCAGAGGACAGGGTAGGGACGGCTACACCTTC.